The 32 T cell receptor beta chains in this list originate from one sample, sequenced in a study of blood T cell repertoires in COVID-19. Measured with immunoSEQ multiplex PCR; TCRdb has only the in-frame clones, and not every one. This sample carries a few hundred thousand clones, 85% to 90% of them seen once, and the ten largest clones take around 3.5%. Sequenced sample: peripheral blood. These receptors came from a woman aged 40 to 50 with acute or convalescent COVID-19.

This clone was detected once. This chain connects TRBV19 to TRBJ2-1; 9 bases are a match to TRBD1. J lost 6 bases, V lost 10 bases, and 10 bases had no gene match. The germline gives CDR1 LNHDA, CDR2 SQIVND (reference sequence). The CDR3 is made up of 14 amino acids. CDR3 in amino acids: CATELGTGTNEQFF. The CDR3 nucleotides read TGTGCCACGGAGCTCGGGACAGGGACCAATGAGCAGTTCTTC.

This sequence joins TRBV24-1 and TRBJ2-3; 8 bases fit TRBD1. The CDR3 consists of 15 residues. Germline V gene data show CDR1 as KGHDR and CDR2 as SFDVKD. Trimming at V came to 4 bases and at J to 0 bases, leaving 2 bases not matched to a gene. The CDR3 DNA sequence: TGTGCCACCAGTGACAGGGGGCAGAGCACAGATACGCAGTATTTT. This codes for CATSDRGQSTDTQYF.

The chain couples TRBV7-2 to TRBJ2-3; D is possibly TRBD1 (6 bases). V lost 5 bases, J lost 6 bases, and 18 bases lay in between. The germline V gene has CDR1 SGHTA and CDR2 FQGNSA. The CDR3 is 15 residues long. CDR3 nucleotide sequence: TGTGCCAGCAGCGCCACAGGGTCAGCGCCGGATACGCAGTATTTT. This sequence encodes CASSATGSAPDTQYF.

This clone was found a few times. The V gene is TRBV5-6, the J gene TRBJ1-6; D remains unclear. The CDR3 is made up of 16 amino acids. CDR1 and CDR2 (germline): SGHDT, YYEEEE. Trimming took off 4 bases at V and 9 bases at J, with 20 bases between the two ends. Here the CDR3 reads CASSPGFGGQSSPLHF. DNA of the CDR3: TGTGCCAGCAGCCCCGGGTTCGGCGGGCAGAGTTCACCCCTCCACTTT.

The chain employs TRBV10-3 and TRBJ1-1; 9 bases align to TRBD1. This CDR3 contains 15 residues. V lost 7 bases, J lost 2 bases, and 8 bases stayed unmatched. The germline V gene encodes CDR1 ENHRY and CDR2 SYGVKD. The CDR3 sequence: CAITLGQGTNTEAFF. In DNA form, the CDR3 reads TGTGCCATCACCCTAGGACAGGGGACTAACACTGAAGCTTTCTTT.

V is TRBV6-5 and J is TRBJ1-2, with D possibly TRBD1 on 5 matching bases. Germline V gives CDR1 MNHEY, CDR2 SVGAGI. Trimming took 9 bases from V and 8 from J, leaving 13 bases between them. CDR3 size: 11 residues. The CDR3 DNA follows: TGTGCCAGTCAGGGAATAAGGGGCTACACCTTC. Protein sequence: CASQGIRGYTF.

The J gene is TRBJ1-1, the V gene TRBV6-5; 10 bases align to TRBD1. J gave up 4 bases and V 4 bases, and 6 bases lay outside the gene matches. Germline assignment: CDR1 MNHEY and CDR2 SVGAGI. The CDR3 extends over 15 amino acids. The CDR3 is CASSSGQGVVTEAFF. Written as DNA, the CDR3 is TGTGCCAGCAGTTCCGGACAGGGGGTTGTCACTGAAGCTTTCTTT.

This chain connects TRBV28 to TRBJ1-5; D not certain. CDR3 length: 16 amino acids. The V gene lost 3 bases and the J gene lost 0 bases, with 12 bases spanning the gap. Germline-derived CDR1 and CDR2 are MDHEN and SYDVKM. The CDR3 DNA is TGTGCCAGCAGTTTTATGGGTCGGGGTAGCAATCAGCCCCAGCATTTT. Its protein is CASSFMGRGSNQPQHF.

CDR3 DNA sequence: TGTGCCAGCAGCCTCCCGGGACAGATTAATTCACCCCTCCACTTT. Translating it yields CASSLPGQINSPLHF. This rearrangement joins TRBV3-1 (or the pseudogene TRBV3-2) to TRBJ1-6; 7 nucleotides line up with TRBD1. The V segment lost 4 bases and the J segment 6 bases; nucleotides outside the gene matches: 6. The CDR3 runs to 15 residues. Per germline, CDR1 LGHDT and CDR2 YNNKEL (reference sequence).

A single count supports this clone. V usage is TRBV2 and J usage is TRBJ1-2; no clear D gene. Germline-derived CDR1 and CDR2 are SNHLY and FYNNEI. V shed 6 bases and J shed 3 bases, with 17 bases lying between them. This CDR3 has 15 residues. CDR3: CASSVDISAYYGYTF. The CDR3 nucleotides read TGTGCCAGCAGCGTCGACATCTCGGCATACTATGGCTACACCTTC.

V and J are TRBV25-1 and TRBJ1-1, with unresolved D. V lost 10 bases to trimming and J lost 0 bases, with 12 bases between them. Looked up from germline, CDR1 is MGHDK and CDR2 is SYGVNS. This CDR3 region has 13 residues. In DNA, the CDR3 is TGTGCCACCCTCACCGACTTGAACACTGAAGCTTTCTTT. This translates into CATLTDLNTEAFF.

The rearrangement uses TRBV6-1 and TRBJ2-5; D perhaps matches TRBD2 (5 bases). V was clipped by 2 bases and J by 5 bases, with 12 bases between them. This CDR3 has 14 amino acids. CDR1 is MNHNS and CDR2 is SASEGT in the germline V gene. In DNA form, the CDR3 reads TGTGCCAGCAGTGAAAGAGGGATTTGGGAGACCCAGTACTTC. Amino acid sequence: CASSERGIWETQYF.

This clone came up many times. The genes are TRBV4-1 and TRBJ1-2, with D perhaps TRBD1 (5 bases). Trimming removed 7 bases at V and 0 bases at J, with 24 bases between. The germline gives CDR1 MGHRA, CDR2 YSYEKL. The CDR3 is 18 residues long. The CDR3 sequence is CASTGGVGFFRANYGYTF. As DNA, the CDR3 is TGCGCCAGCACCGGAGGGGTAGGGTTCTTTCGAGCTAACTATGGCTACACCTTC.

The genes are TRBV7-9 and TRBJ1-1; D is ambiguous. This CDR3 spans 12 amino acids. Trimming took 5 bases from V and 6 from J, leaving 10 bases between them. The V gene's germline CDR1 is SEHNR and CDR2 FQNEAQ (reference sequence). The CDR3 coding sequence is TGTGCCAGCAGCCCCCTAAGCCCTGAAGCTTTCTTT. Its translation is CASSPLSPEAFF.

The chain uses TRBV9 and TRBJ2-1; tentatively, D is TRBD1 (5 bases). V was trimmed by 7 bases and J by 8 bases, leaving 13 bases between them. Germline values: CDR1 SGDLS, CDR2 YYNGEE. This CDR3 spans 12 amino acids. In nucleotides, the CDR3 is TGTGCCAGCGGGCTCCTCAGGGATGAGCAGTTCTTC. Residues: CASGLLRDEQFF.

The chain carries TRBV29-1 and TRBJ1-1; tentatively, D is TRBD1 (6 bases). The CDR3 is 14 residues long. The germline V and J ends were trimmed by 5 bases and 1 base, with 14 bases remaining between them. The germline V gene has CDR1 SQVTM and CDR2 ANQGSEA. The CDR3 sequence: CSVRSGAGNTEAFF. CDR3 in DNA: TGCAGCGTTAGGTCAGGGGCCGGGAACACTGAAGCTTTCTTT.

CDR3 loop: CASTPDRSYSPLHF. As DNA, the CDR3 is TGTGCCAGCACCCCAGACAGGAGTTATTCACCCCTCCACTTT. The V gene is TRBV6-5, the J gene TRBJ1-6, with D tentatively TRBD1 (6 bases). Trimming pared 7 bases from V and 8 bases from J, leaving 15 bases between. CDR1 and CDR2 (germline): MNHEY, SVGAGI. This CDR3 spans 14 amino acids.

The rearrangement joins TRBV9 to TRBJ2-1; D possibly corresponds to TRBD2 (5 bases). Germline CDR1 is SGDLS and CDR2 is YYNGEE. The germline V and J ends were trimmed by 6 bases and 5 bases, with 21 bases remaining between them. There are 16 residues in the CDR3. CDR3 bases: TGTGCCAGCACTCGGAGTCCCCACAGAGGGAACAATGAGCAGTTCTTC. It yields the protein CASTRSPHRGNNEQFF.

V is TRBV7-3 and J is TRBJ2-1; D gene ambiguous. The germline V gene has CDR1 SGHTA and CDR2 FQGTGA. This CDR3 is 14 amino acids long. The V gene lost 2 bases and the J gene lost 3 bases, with 8 bases spanning the gap. CDR3 loop: CASSLGVGYNEQFF. CDR3 DNA: TGTGCCAGCAGCTTAGGTGTCGGCTACAATGAGCAGTTCTTC.

This chain connects TRBV18 to TRBJ2-3; 12 positions match TRBD2. Germline values: CDR1 KGHSH, CDR2 LQKENI. The CDR3 extends over 16 amino acids. V lost 4 bases, J lost 5 bases, and 7 bases stayed unmatched. CDR3 sequence: CASSQGLAGSGDTQYF. For the CDR3, the DNA is TGTGCCAGCTCACAAGGACTAGCGGGGTCGGGAGATACGCAGTATTTT.

The rearrangement links TRBV11-1 to TRBJ1-6, with 7 bases fitting TRBD1. Germline loops: CDR1 SGHAT, CDR2 FQDESV (reference sequence). The length of the CDR3 is 15 residues. V shed 3 bases and J 4 bases; nucleotides not matched to a gene: 3. The CDR3 bases are TGTGCCAGCAGCTTCGGACAGGAATATAATTCACCCCTCCACTTT. Its translation is CASSFGQEYNSPLHF.

This chain connects TRBV12-3 or TRBV12-4 to TRBJ1-1; 8 positions agree with TRBD1. This CDR3 is built from 13 residues. The V segment lost 5 bases and the J segment 4 bases; nucleotides outside the gene matches: 3. The CDR3 sequence: CASSQGTGTEAFF. The CDR3 DNA reads as TGTGCCAGCAGTCAAGGGACAGGCACTGAAGCTTTCTTT.

The chain has TRBV6-5 and TRBJ2-7; the match to TRBD2 covers 9 bases. The V gene end was trimmed by 2 bases and the J gene end by 10 bases; junction bases not matched to a gene: 15. Germline loops: CDR1 MNHEY, CDR2 SVGAGI. CDR3 length: 16 residues. Here the CDR3 DNA reads TGTGCCAGCAGTTACGTCATACGGGTAGCGGGGGAAAGTCAGTACGTC. This translates into CASSYVIRVAGESQYV.

The rearrangement links TRBV12-5 to TRBJ2-2, with 8 nucleotides matching TRBD1. CDR1 LGHNT and CDR2 FRNRAP come from the germline V gene. The CDR3 spans 18 residues. V trimming: 3 bases; J trimming: 2 bases; junction bases outside the gene matches: 11. The DNA for the CDR3 is TGTGCTAGTGGTTTCATCCTCGGGACAGGTTCAAACACCGGGGAGCTGTTTTTT. This encodes CASGFILGTGSNTGELFF.

This chain joins TRBV9 and TRBJ1-5, with D perhaps matching TRBD1 (5 bases). V lost 6 bases, J lost 7 bases, and 17 bases lay in between. There are 14 residues in the CDR3. CDR1 is SGDLS, CDR2 YYNGEE, per germline. The DNA of the CDR3 is TGTGCCAGCACCCGGGGGGAGGGAGGGCAGCCCCAGCATTTT. Residues: CASTRGEGGQPQHF.

The gene calls are TRBV5-6 and TRBJ1-5, with 8 bases matching TRBD1. This CDR3 has 17 residues. Germline V gene data show CDR1 as SGHDT and CDR2 as YYEEEE. After removal of 0 bases from V and 2 bases from J, the junction contained 7 bases not matched to a gene. The CDR3 sequence: CASSLGPGGSGNQPQHF. The CDR3 nucleotides are TGTGCCAGCAGCTTGGGGCCAGGGGGCTCGGGCAATCAGCCCCAGCATTTT.

DNA for the CDR3: TGTGCCAGCAGTGAAGCGAACAGCCTCTATGGCTACACCTTC. Amino acids: CASSEANSLYGYTF. J is TRBJ1-2 and V is TRBV6-1; D is unclear. The V end lost 0 bases, the J end lost 4 bases, and 9 bases lay between the germline ends. The length of the CDR3 is 14 residues. The germline gives CDR1 MNHNS, CDR2 SASEGT.

The V and J genes are TRBV7-9 and TRBJ2-5, with a weak D call TRBD1 (6 bases). The CDR3 runs to 15 residues. V dropped 1 base and J dropped 4 bases, with 13 bases sitting between them. CDR1 SEHNR and CDR2 FQNEAQ come from the germline V gene (reference sequence). CDR3 sequence reads: CASSLEVSGVETQYF. As DNA, the CDR3 is TGTGCCAGCAGCTTAGAGGTTTCAGGGGTAGAGACCCAGTACTTC. Full variable domain (missing parts from reference TRBV7-9 and TRBJ2-5): DTGVSQNPRHKITKRGQNVTFRCDPISEHNRLYWYRQTLGQGPEFLTYFQNEAQLEKSRLLSDRFSAERPKGSFSTLEIQRTEQGDSAMYLCASSLEVSGVETQYFGPGTRLLVL.

In this sample, this clone turned up once. V and J are TRBV14 and TRBJ2-5; unclear D gene. CDR3 length: 12 residues. Trimming removed 1 base from V and 5 bases from J, with 5 bases in between. Per the germline V gene, CDR1 is SGHDN and CDR2 is FVKESK. Here the CDR3 DNA reads TGTGCCAGCAGCCAAGGGCTCGAGACCCAGTACTTC. This sequence encodes CASSQGLETQYF.

V is TRBV5-5 and J is TRBJ2-4; D is possibly TRBD2 (6 bases). Germline V gene sequence: CDR1 SGHKS, CDR2 YYEKEE (reference sequence). The CDR3 loop spans 14 amino acids. V lost 0 bases and J 7 bases, leaving 11 bases between the germline ends. CDR3 sequence: CASSLAGGRNIQYF. The CDR3, as DNA: TGTGCCAGCAGCTTGGCCGGGGGTCGTAACATTCAGTACTTC.

The chain carries TRBV7-8 and TRBJ2-2, with 8 bases fitting TRBD1. J was trimmed by 7 bases and V by 1 base; bases with no gene match: 8. This CDR3 is built from 16 residues. Germline loops: CDR1 SGHVS, CDR2 FQNEAQ. The CDR3 loop is CASSLDAGGANGELFF. Written as DNA, the CDR3 is TGTGCCAGCAGCTTAGACGCAGGGGGCGCGAACGGGGAGCTGTTTTTT.

The sample holds a few counts of this clone. The V gene is TRBV6-5, the J gene TRBJ1-2, with D hard to call. V shed 5 bases and J shed 7 bases, with 17 bases lying between them. The CDR3 runs to 14 residues. From germline, CDR1 is MNHEY and CDR2 SVGAGI. The CDR3 DNA is TGTGCCAGCAGTCAGACATCCCCCCATTCTGGCTACACCTTC. It translates to CASSQTSPHSGYTF.